This record concerns one T cell receptor beta chain sequence. This CDR3 contains 17 residues. The germline CDR1 and CDR2 sequences are SGDLS and YYNGEE. The V end was cut by 0 bases, the J end by 6 bases, with 19 bases between. The sample originates from a study of T cell clones after liver transplantation. Assay used: immunoSEQ multiplex PCR; TCRdb lists only in-frame clones, some missing. The sample carries roughly 100,000 clones, about 81% recorded once. The chain has TRBV9 and TRBJ2-1; perhaps TRBD2 as D (5 bases). The sequence was obtained from a human patient who received a liver transplant. Part of the T cell pool may stem from the graft donor. The material sequenced was CD4+ T cells from blood, taken 45 to 50 months after liver transplant. In nucleotides, the CDR3 is TGTGCCAGCAGCGTAGAAAACGGCGGGTGGCTCTCCAATGAGCAGTTCTTC. Its protein is CASSVENGGWLSNEQFF.